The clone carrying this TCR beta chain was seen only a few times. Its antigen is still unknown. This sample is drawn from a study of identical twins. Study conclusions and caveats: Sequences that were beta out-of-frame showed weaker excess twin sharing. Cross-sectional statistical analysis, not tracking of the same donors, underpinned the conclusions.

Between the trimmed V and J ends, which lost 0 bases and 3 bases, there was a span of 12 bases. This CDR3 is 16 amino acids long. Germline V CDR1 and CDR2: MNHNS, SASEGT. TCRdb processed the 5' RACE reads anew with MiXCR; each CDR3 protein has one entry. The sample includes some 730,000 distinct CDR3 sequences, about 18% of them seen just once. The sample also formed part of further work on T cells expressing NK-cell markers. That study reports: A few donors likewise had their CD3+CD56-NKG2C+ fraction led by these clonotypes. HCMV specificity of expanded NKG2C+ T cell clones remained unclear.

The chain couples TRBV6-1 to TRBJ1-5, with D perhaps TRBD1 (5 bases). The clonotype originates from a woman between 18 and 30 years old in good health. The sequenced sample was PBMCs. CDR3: CASSEAQTVFNQPQHF. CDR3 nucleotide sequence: TGTGCCAGCAGTGAAGCGCAGACAGTGTTCAATCAGCCCCAGCATTTT.